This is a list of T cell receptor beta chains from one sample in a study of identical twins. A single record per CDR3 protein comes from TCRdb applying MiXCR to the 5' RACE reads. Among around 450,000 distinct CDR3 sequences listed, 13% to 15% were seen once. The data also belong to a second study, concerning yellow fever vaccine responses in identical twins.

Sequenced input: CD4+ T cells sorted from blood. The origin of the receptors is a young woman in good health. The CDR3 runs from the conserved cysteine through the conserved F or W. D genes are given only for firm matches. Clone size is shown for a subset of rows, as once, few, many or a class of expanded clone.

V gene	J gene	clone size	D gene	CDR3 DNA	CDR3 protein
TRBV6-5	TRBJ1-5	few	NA	TGTGCCAGCAGTTTTCGTGAGCCAGCGGGGAATCAGCCCCAGCATTTT	CASSFREPAGNQPQHF
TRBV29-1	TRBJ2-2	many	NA	TGCAGCGTTGCTGTAGGGCGGACCGGGGAGCTGTTTTTT	CSVAVGRTGELFF
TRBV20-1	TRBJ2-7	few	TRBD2	TGCAGTGGTAAGCGGGGAAGCTCCTACGAGCAGTACTTC	CSGKRGSSYEQYF
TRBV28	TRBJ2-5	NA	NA	TGTGCCAGCAGCCCCCCGGGCTTACCCCCCCGTGAGACCCAGTACTTC	CASSPPGLPPRETQYF
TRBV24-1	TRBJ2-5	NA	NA	TGTGCCACCAGTATCGGGAATAAGCGGGTTGATCGGACCCAGTACTTC	CATSIGNKRVDRTQYF
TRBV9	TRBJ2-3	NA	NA	TGTGCCAGCAGCGTAGCCCCAAGGTCCTCTAGCACAGATACGCAGTATTTT	CASSVAPRSSSTDTQYF
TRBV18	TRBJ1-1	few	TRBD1	TGTGCCAGCTCTCGCCGGGACAGCGAAGCTTTCTTT	CASSRRDSEAFF
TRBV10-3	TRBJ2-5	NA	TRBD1	TGTGCCATCAGTGAGACAGGGGACCAAGAGACCCAGTACTTC	CAISETGDQETQYF
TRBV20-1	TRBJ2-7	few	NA	TGCAGTGCTAGATCGGGTACCCTCTACGAGCAGTACTTC	CSARSGTLYEQYF
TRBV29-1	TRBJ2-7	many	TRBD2	TGCAGCGCGTTCGAACTAGCGGGATCGGGAGAGCAGTACTTC	CSAFELAGSGEQYF
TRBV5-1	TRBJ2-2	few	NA	TGCGCCAGCAGCTTTTTCCCGGGGGACACCGGGGAGCTGTTTTTT	CASSFFPGDTGELFF
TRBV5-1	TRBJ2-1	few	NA	TGCGCCAGCACCGAGCGGGATGAGCAGTTCTTC	CASTERDEQFF